This T cell receptor (beta chain) was sequenced during a study of blood T cell repertoires in COVID-19. Germline assignment: CDR1 MGHRA and CDR2 YSYEKL. With 3 bases clipped from V and 4 bases from J, the junction kept 11 bases outside the gene matches. The CDR3 is 17 amino acids. Clones were read by immunoSEQ multiplex PCR, and TCRdb kept only the in-frame ones, dropping some. Of over 130,000 clones listed, around 78% are singletons. This clone appeared a single time. The sequence was collected from a woman older than 75 with active or convalescent COVID-19. Sequencing was done on a sample of peripheral blood. The chain links TRBV4-1 to TRBJ2-2; TRBD2 aligns across 7 bases. Here the CDR3 DNA reads TGCGCCAGCAGCCATCCCGGGGGGAGGGCCAGCACCGGGGAGCTGTTTTTT. Residues: CASSHPGGRASTGELFF.